The clone carrying this TCR beta chain occurred many times. Antigen: not known. The data originate from a study of T cells in Graves' hyperthyroidism and ophthalmopathy. Study findings and constraints: Ophthalmopathy was distinguished from stable hyperthyroidism by 13 V-J signatures. Blood also contained most expanded thyroid clonotypes above 0.001.

The study based diagnoses on clinical symptoms, serum thyroxine and TRAb, thyroid ultrasound and orbital computed tomography. RNA transcripts gave rise to amplified TCR beta CDR3 regions. Primed by the HTBI set, a first-round RT-PCR was run on the TCR CDR3. One entry per CDR3 protein, called by TCRdb with MiXCR from the multiplex PCR reads. This sample has 500,000 to 800,000 distinct CDR3 sequences; about 45% occur once, and the top ten carry about 7%. The CDR3 runs 13 residues. Trimming took 5 bases from V and 4 from J; bases not matched to a gene: 4. Germline V lookup: CDR1 SNHLY, CDR2 FYNNEI. This sequence originates from an adult man with Graves' disease, either hyperthyroidism or ophthalmopathy (not recorded which). The V and J genes are TRBV2 and TRBJ1-2, with TRBD1 matching 7 bases. Sequencing input: peripheral blood or thyroid tissue (not recorded which). The CDR3 sequence: CASSSDRVYGYTF. The CDR3 DNA reads TGTGCCAGCAGTAGCGACAGGGTCTATGGCTACACCTTC.